Here is one TCR beta chain with its context. Its specificity is unknown. This entry is derived from a study of shared clonotypes between healthy human individuals. Across the whole study: Researchers drew samples from two women and a few men aged 18 to 49.

The protocol was immunoSEQ multiplex PCR, while the TCRdb copy is restricted to in-frame clones and leaves out a portion. This sample has roughly 2.1 million clones, with about 93% found just once. Study-level findings and limits: Naive CD4 clonotypes overlapped across several donors at approximately 5.5%.

CD8 cells classed as naive were CD45RO-negative and positively selected for CCR7, excluding terminally differentiated effector memory CD45RA+ cells. The V end lost 5 bases, the J end lost 4 bases, and 12 bases lay between the germline ends. Germline assignment: CDR1 PRHDT and CDR2 FYEKMQ (reference sequence). This CDR3 contains 15 residues. The specimen was naive CD8+ T cells from PBMCs. The rearrangement joins TRBV13 to TRBJ2-6; tentative D call: TRBD1 (6 bases). The TCR comes from a man between 18 and 29 years old in good health. Some clones in this sample may be carry-over from other donors' samples. CDR3: CASSAQGSGANVLTF. The CDR3 DNA follows: TGTGCCAGCAGCGCCCAGGGGTCCGGGGCCAACGTCCTGACTTTC.